The 4 T cell receptor beta chains reported below all come from one sample, sequenced in a study of control samples from healthy donors and cancer patients (TCRdb year 2020). The method was the immunoSEQ multiplex PCR assay. In TCRdb, the immuneACCESS table is reduced to in-frame sequences with V and J assigned. These tables do not hold every clone; where another copy was compared, an unresolved V gene accounts for under half, and the others remain unexplained. Across this sample there are 150,000 or so clones, with just under 95% seen only once. 14% of the sample comes from the top ten. Sequencing was carried out using PBMCs. The source is a man between 60 and 75 years old with colorectal cancer.

This chain links TRBV19 with TRBJ1-3; the D gene is possibly TRBD1 (6 bases). From germline, CDR1 is LNHDA and CDR2 SQIVND (reference sequence). Trimming stripped 5 bases from V and 0 bases from J, with 14 bases between. This CDR3 has 16 residues. CDR3: CASSPRTEASGNTIYF. The CDR3 region has the DNA TGTGCCAGTAGTCCGAGGACAGAAGCCTCTGGAAACACCATATATTTT.

V and J are TRBV5-1 and TRBJ1-5; maybe TRBD1 (5 bases). Germline assignment: CDR1 SGHRS and CDR2 YFSETQ. The CDR3 is 15 residues long. Trimming removed 4 bases at V and 1 base at J, with 12 bases between. The CDR3 nucleotides read TGCGCCAGCAGCACCGACGGGACCAGCAATCAGCCCCAGCATTTT. Translation gives CASSTDGTSNQPQHF.

The CDR3 here is CASSQLGQGEEKLFF. DNA for the CDR3: TGTGCCAGCAGTCAGCTCGGACAGGGTGAAGAAAAACTGTTTTTT. The chain links TRBV6-5 to TRBJ1-4, with 8 bases fitting TRBD1. The CDR3 is made up of 15 amino acids. Germline CDR1 and CDR2: MNHEY and SVGAGI. With V trimmed by 5 bases and J by 8 bases, 10 bases remained unmatched.

The genes are TRBV2 and TRBJ2-1; 9 bases are a match to TRBD1. The germline V gene has CDR1 SNHLY and CDR2 FYNNEI. J was trimmed by 3 bases and V by 7 bases; bases with no gene match: 4. The CDR3 covers 14 residues. The CDR3 region has the DNA TGTGCCAGCACCGGGACAGGGAGCTACAATGAGCAGTTCTTC. Its translation is CASTGTGSYNEQFF.